This TCR beta chain emerged from a study of cytomegalovirus exposure and HLA in healthy donors. Study at large: In an earlier analysis, approximately 120 million unique TCR beta sequences were found from 150 million to 200 million T cells. From HLA-typed donors, an early data release held around 85 million unique TCRs. Study conclusions and caveats: Reported findings show TCR beta sequences accurately forecast HLA-A and HLA-B alleles in most subjects.

CDR1 is MGHRA and CDR2 is YSYEKL in the germline V gene. Trimming took 1 base from V and 4 from J; bases not matched to a gene: 4. The CDR3 is 15 amino acids. This clone turned up a few times. The antigen remains undetermined. 60 Vbeta and 13 Jbeta primers were used in PCR. Produced via immunoSEQ multiplex PCR; TCRdb's table is partial and in-frame only. Of roughly 190,000 clones listed, around 80% are singletons. Sequencing was carried out using PBMCs. The source of this sequence is a man aged 18 to 29 in good health and CMV-seronegative. The chain links TRBV4-1 to TRBJ2-7, with 10 bases that match TRBD2. CDR3 nucleotide sequence: TGCGCCAGCAGCCAAGCGGGACTAGCGTCTTACGAGCAGTACTTC. Translating gives CASSQAGLASYEQYF.